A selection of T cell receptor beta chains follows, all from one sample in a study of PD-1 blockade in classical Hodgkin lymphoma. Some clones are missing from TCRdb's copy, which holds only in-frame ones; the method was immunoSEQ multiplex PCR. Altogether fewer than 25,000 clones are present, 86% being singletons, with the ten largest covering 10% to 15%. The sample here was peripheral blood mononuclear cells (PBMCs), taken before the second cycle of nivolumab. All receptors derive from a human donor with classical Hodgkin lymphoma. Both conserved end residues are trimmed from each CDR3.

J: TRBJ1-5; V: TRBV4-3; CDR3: ASSQDKLSNQPQH
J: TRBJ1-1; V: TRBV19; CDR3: ASSDPNIEAF
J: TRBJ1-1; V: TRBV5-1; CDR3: ASSLESRVNTEAF
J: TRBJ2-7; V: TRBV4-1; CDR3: ASSQDRDYRTYEQY
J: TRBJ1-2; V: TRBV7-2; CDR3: ASSLKDGPYGYT
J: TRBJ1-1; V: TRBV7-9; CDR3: ASSSGGGMNTEAF
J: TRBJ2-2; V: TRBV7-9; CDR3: ASTGTPLTGELF
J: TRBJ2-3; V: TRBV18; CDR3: ASSPPSSLAGVSTDTQY
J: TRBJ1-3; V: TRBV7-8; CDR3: ASSLGVGNTIY
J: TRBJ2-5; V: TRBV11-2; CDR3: ASSPTLETQY
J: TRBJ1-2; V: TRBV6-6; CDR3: ASGSSNRNNGYT
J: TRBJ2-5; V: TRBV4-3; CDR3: ASSQDHRLSETQY
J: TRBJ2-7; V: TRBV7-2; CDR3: ASSFGGISYEQY
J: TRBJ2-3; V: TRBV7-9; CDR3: ASSLGARLADTQY
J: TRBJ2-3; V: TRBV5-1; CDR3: ASSLAYSPADTQY
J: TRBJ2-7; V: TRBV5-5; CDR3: ASSSPPDEQY
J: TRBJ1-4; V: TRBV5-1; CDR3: ASRAGSNEKLF
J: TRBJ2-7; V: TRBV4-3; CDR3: ASSQGVRGGSYEQY
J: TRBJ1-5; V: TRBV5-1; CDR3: ASSLSAGSSQPQH
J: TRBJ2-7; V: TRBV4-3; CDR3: ASSQDQGPYEQY
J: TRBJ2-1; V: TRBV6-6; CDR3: ASSYSQGRDYNEQF
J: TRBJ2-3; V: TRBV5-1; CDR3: ASSPYGTFTDTQY
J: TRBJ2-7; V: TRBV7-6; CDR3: ASSLSQAYEQY
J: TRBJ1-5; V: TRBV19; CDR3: ASSIVAINQPQH
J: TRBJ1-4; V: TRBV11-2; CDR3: ASSLPQAGIFNEKLF
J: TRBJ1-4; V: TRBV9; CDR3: ASSIRPATNEKLF
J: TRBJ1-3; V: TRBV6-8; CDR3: ASQLTSGNTIY
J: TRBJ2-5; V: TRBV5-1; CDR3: ASSLMGLQETQY
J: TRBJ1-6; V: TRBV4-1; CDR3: ASSQALGDRGYNSPLH
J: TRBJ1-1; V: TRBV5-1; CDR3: ASSGGQGLGGNTTYPGAF
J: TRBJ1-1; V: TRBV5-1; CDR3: ASSSQGAGNTEAF
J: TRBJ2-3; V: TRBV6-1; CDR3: ASSERETDTQY
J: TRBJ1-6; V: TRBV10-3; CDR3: AISEVGGSVAGSPLH
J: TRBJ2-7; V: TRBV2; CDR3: ASTTKGPVEQY
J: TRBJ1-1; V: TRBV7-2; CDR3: ASSRDRGRNTEAF
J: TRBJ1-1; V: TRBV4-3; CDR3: ASSQDRWTATEAF
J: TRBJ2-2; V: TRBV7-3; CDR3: ASSLKAGELTGELF
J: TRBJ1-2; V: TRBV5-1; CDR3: ASSLPTGDYGYT
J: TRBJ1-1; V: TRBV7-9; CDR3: ASSFSDTEAF
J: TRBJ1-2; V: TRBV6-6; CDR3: ASSYRGWDGYT